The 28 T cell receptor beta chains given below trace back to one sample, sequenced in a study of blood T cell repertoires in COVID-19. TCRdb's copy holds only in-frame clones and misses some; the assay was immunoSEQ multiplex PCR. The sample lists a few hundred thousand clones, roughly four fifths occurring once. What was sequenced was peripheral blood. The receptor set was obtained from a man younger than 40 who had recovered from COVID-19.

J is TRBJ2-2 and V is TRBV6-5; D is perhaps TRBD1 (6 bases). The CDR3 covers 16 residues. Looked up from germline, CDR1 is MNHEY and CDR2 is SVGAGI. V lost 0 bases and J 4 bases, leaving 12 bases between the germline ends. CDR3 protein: CASSYSRQVPTGELFF. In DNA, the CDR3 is TGTGCCAGCAGTTACTCGCGACAGGTCCCCACCGGGGAGCTGTTTTTT.

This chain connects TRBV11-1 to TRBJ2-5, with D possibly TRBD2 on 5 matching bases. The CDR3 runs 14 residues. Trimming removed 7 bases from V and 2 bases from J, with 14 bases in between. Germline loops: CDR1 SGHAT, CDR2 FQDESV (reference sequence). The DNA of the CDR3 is TGTGCCAGCAACCGGGGAGACAAACAAGAGACCCAGTACTTC. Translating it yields CASNRGDKQETQYF.

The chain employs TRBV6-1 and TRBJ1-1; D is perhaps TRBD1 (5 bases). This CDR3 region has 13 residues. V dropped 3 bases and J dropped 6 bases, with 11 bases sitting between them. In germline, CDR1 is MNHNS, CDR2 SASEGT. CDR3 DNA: TGTGCCAGCAGTGAGGGCAGGGCGTCTGAAGCTTTCTTT. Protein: CASSEGRASEAFF.

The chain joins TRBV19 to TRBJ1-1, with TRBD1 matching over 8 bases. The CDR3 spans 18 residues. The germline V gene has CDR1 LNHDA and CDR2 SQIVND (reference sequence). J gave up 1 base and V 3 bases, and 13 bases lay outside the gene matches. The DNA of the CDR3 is TGTGCCAGTAGTATCCTGGGGTCAGGGGGCGTCGGGAACACTGAAGCTTTCTTT. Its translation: CASSILGSGGVGNTEAFF.

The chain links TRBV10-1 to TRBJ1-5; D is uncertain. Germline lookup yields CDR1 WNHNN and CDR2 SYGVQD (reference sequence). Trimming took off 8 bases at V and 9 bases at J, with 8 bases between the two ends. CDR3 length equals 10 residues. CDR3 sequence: CASYTGPQHF. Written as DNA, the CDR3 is TGCGCCAGCTATACGGGGCCCCAGCATTTT.

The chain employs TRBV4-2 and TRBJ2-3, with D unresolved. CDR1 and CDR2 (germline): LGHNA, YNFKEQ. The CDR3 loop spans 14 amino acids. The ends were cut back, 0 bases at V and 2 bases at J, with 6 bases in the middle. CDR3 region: CASSQEAATDTQYF. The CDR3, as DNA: TGTGCCAGCAGCCAAGAAGCCGCCACAGATACGCAGTATTTT.

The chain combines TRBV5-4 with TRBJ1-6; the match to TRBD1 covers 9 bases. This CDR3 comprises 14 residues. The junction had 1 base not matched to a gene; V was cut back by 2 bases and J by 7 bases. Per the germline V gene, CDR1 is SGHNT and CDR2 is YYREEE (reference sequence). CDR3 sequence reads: CASSFGQGNSPLHF. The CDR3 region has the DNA TGTGCCAGCAGCTTCGGACAGGGGAATTCACCCCTCCACTTT.

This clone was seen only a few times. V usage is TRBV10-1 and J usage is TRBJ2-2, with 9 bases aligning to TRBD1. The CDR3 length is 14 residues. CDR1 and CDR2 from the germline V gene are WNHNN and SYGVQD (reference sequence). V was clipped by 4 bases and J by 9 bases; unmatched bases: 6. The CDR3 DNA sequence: TGCGCCAGCAGTGTGGGACAGGGAACGAGGGAGCTGTTTTTT. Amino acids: CASSVGQGTRELFF.

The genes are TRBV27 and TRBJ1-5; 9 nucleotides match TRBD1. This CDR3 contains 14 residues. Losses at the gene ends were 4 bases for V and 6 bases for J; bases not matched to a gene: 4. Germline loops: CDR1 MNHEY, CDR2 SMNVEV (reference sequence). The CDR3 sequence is CASSSSDRGQPQHF. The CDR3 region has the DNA TGTGCCAGCAGTTCCTCGGACAGGGGTCAGCCCCAGCATTTT.

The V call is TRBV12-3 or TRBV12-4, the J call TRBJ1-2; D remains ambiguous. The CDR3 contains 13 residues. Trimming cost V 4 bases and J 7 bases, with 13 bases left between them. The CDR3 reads CASSCRVLCGYTF. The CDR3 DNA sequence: TGTGCCAGCAGTTGTCGGGTCCTATGTGGCTACACCTTC.

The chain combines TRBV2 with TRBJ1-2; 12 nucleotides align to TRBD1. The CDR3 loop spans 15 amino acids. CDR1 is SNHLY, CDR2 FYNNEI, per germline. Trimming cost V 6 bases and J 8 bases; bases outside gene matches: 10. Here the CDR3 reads CASRATGTGGAGYTF. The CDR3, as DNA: TGTGCCAGCAGGGCGACGGGGACAGGGGGCGCGGGCTACACCTTC.

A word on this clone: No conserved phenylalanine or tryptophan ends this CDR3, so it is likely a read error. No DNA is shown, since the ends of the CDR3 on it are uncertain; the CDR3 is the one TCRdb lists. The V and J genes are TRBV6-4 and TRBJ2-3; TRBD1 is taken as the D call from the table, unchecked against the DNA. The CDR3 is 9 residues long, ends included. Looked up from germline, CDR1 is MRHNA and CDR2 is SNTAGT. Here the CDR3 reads CASRDTTGH.

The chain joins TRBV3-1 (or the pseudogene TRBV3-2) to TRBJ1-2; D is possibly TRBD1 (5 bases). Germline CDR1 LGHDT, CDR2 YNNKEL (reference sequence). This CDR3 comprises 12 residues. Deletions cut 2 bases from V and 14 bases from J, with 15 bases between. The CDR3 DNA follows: TGTGCCAGCAGCCAAACAATAACAGGTTGGACCTTC. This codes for CASSQTITGWTF.

The CDR3 loop reads CASSQVLASGDPNYGYTF. Written as DNA, the CDR3 is TGTGCCAGCAGCCAAGTATTAGCGTCCGGCGACCCTAACTATGGCTACACCTTC. V and J are TRBV14 and TRBJ1-2, with D unclear. The germline CDR1 and CDR2 sequences are SGHDN and FVKESK. V gave up 1 base and J gave up 0 bases, with 18 bases separating them. The CDR3 contains 18 residues.

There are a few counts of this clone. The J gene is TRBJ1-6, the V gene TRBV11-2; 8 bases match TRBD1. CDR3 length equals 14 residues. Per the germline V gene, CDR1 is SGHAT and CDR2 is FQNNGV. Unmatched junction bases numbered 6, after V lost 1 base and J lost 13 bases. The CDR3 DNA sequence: TGTGCCAGCAGCTTAGGGACAGGGTACCCTCCCCTCCACTTT. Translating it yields CASSLGTGYPPLHF.

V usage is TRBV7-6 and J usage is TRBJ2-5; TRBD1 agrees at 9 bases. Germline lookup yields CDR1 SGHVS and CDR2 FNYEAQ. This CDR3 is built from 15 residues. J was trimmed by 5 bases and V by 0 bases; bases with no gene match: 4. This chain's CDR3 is CASSLAHRGLETQYF. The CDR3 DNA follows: TGTGCCAGCAGCTTAGCTCACAGGGGGCTGGAGACCCAGTACTTC.

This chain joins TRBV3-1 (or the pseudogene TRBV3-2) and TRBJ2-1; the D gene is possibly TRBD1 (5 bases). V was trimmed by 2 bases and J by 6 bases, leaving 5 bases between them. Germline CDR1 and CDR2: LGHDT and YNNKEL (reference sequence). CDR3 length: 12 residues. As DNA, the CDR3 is TGTGCCAGCAGCCAACAGGGCAATGAGCAGTTCTTC. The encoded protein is CASSQQGNEQFF.

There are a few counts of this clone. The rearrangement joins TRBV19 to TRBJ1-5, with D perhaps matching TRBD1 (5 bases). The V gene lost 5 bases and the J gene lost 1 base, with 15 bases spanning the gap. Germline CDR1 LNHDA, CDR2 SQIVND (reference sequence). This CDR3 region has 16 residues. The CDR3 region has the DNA TGTGCCAGTAGTTCGACGGGGGGTGGCAGCAATCAGCCCCAGCATTTT. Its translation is CASSSTGGGSNQPQHF.

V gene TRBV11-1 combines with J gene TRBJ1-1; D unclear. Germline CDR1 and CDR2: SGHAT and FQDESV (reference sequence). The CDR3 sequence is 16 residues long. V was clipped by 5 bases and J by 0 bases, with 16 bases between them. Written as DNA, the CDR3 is TGTGCCAGCAGCCCGATCGCAGAAAATCTGAACACTGAAGCTTTCTTT. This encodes CASSPIAENLNTEAFF. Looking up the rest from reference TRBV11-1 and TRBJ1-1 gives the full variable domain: EAEVAQSPRYKITEKSQAVAFWCDPISGHATLYWYRQILGQGPELLVQFQDESVVDDSQLPKDRFSAERLKGVDSTLKIQPAELGDSAMYLCASSPIAENLNTEAFFGQGTRLTVV.

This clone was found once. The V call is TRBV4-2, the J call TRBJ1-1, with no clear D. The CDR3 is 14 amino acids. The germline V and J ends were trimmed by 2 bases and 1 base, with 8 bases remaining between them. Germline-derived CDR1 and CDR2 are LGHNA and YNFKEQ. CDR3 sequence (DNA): TGTGCCAGCAGCCAAACCGACAAGAACACTGAAGCTTTCTTT. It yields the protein CASSQTDKNTEAFF.

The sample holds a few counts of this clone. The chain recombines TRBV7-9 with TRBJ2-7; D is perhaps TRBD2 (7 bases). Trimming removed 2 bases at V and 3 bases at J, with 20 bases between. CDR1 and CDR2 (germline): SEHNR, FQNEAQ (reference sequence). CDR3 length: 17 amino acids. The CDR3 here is CASSLRPTAGAFYEQYV. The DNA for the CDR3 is TGTGCCAGCAGCTTACGACCTACGGCGGGGGCCTTCTACGAGCAGTACGTC.

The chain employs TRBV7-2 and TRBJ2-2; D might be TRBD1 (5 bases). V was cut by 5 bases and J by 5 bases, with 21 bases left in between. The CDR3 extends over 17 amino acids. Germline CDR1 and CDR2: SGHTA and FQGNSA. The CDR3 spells CASSLGSARVITGELFF. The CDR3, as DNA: TGTGCCAGCAGCCTAGGATCGGCCAGGGTCATAACCGGGGAGCTGTTTTTT.

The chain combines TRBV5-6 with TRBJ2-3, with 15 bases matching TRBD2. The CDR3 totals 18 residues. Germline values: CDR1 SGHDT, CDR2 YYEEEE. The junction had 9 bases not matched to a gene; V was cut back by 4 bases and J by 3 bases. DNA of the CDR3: TGTGCCAGCAGCCCGGAGAGTGGGACTAGCGGGGGGACAGATACGCAGTATTTT. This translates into CASSPESGTSGGTDTQYF. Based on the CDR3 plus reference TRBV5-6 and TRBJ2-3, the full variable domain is DAGVTQSPTHLIKTRGQQVTLRCSPKSGHDTVSWYQQALGQGPQFIFQYYEEEERQRGNFPDRFSGHQFPNYSSELNVNALLLGDSALYLCASSPESGTSGGTDTQYFGPGTRLTVL.

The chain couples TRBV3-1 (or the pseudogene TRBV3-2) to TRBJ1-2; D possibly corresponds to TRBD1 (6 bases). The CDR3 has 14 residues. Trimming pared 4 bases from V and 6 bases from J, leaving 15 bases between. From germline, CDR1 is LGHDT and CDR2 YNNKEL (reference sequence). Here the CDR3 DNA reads TGTGCCAGCAGCCCACGGGGACACCAGGATGGCTACACCTTC. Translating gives CASSPRGHQDGYTF.

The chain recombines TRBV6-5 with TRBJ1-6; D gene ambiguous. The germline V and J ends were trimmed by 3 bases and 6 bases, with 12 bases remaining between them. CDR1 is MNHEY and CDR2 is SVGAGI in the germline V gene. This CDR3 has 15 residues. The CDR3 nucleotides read TGTGCCAGCAGTTATCGGGTTCCTTTTAATTCACCCCTCCACTTT. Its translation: CASSYRVPFNSPLHF.

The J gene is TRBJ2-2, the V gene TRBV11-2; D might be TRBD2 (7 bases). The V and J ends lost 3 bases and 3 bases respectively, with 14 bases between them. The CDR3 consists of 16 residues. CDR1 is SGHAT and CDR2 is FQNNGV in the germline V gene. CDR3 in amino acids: CASSFSAGAYTGELFF. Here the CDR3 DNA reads TGTGCCAGCAGCTTCAGTGCGGGGGCGTACACCGGGGAGCTGTTTTTT.

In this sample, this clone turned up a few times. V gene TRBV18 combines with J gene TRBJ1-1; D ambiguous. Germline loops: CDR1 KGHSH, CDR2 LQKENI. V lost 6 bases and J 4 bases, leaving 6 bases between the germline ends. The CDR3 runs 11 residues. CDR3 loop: CASSPGTEAFF. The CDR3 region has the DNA TGTGCCAGCTCCCCGGGCACTGAAGCTTTCTTT.

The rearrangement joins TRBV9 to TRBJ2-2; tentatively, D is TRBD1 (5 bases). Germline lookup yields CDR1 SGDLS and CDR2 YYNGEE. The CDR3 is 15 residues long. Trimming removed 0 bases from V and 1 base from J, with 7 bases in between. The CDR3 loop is CASSVDRRNTGELFF. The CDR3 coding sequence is TGTGCCAGCAGCGTAGACAGGCGGAACACCGGGGAGCTGTTTTTT.